This T cell receptor (beta chain) was identified during a study of Tregs in tolerant kidney transplant recipients. Turning to this clone: The antigen remains undetermined.

Thawed PBMCs were FACS-sorted into unstimulated CD4+CD25+CD127- regulatory T cells, CD4+CD25- non-regulatory cells, CD4 and CD8 cells. The CDR3 is 13 amino acids. Looked up from germline, CDR1 is MNHEY and CDR2 is SVGAGI. V lost 9 bases and J lost 6, with 18 bases in between. Study-level results: Biological reproducibility was not directly addressed in this study. Activated donor B cell expansion appeared to reveal the most relevant donor-specific TCRbeta repertoire.

Sequenced by immunoSEQ multiplex PCR; TCRdb stores in-frame clones only, minus some. The data contain tens of thousands of clones, about four fifths of them singletons. The TCR was taken from a human donor in good health. The rearrangement joins TRBV6-5 to TRBJ2-7; D is possibly TRBD2 (5 bases). Sequencing input: CD4+ T cells from blood. The CDR3 is CASNFGPEGEQYF. The CDR3 region has the DNA TGTGCCAGTAACTTTGGACCCGAGGGCGAGCAGTACTTC.